Each of the 19 T cell receptor beta chains below was sequenced from the same sample in a study of T-cell reconstitution after alpha-beta-depleted transplantation in children (dated by TCRdb to the mid-2010s). The label giving this sample's treatment or condition can be read as: allogeneic hematopoietic cell transplantation with graft depleted of TCRalphabeta T cells and CD19 B cells. The method was PCR. The reads were generated on an Illumina HiSeq 2500. TCR libraries were prepared with molecular barcoding, using unique molecular identifiers to normalize TCRbeta repertoire quantification. TCRdb applied fastp at Q25 and MiXCR to the public reads, then kept only in-frame beta chains. Duplicate CDR3 protein sequences are folded into a single record with the most common DNA and genes. Present in this sample are roughly 310,000 distinct CDR3 sequences, approximately 23% of which were seen just once. Approximately 9.9% of the sample lies in the top ten.

Sample: PBMCs, mostly from graft donor cells, taken 180 days after TCRalphabeta/CD19-depleted stem cell transplant. All receptors come from a male patient aged 10 to 17 who had a stem cell transplant for acute lymphoblastic leukemia, so the T cells may come from the graft donor.

The chain links TRBV12-3 or TRBV12-4 to TRBJ2-7; TRBD1 matches 9 bases. The CDR3 sequence is 15 residues long. V gave up 5 bases and J gave up 0 bases; unmatched junction bases: 5. The CDR3: CASSVTGGISYEQYF. The DNA of the CDR3 is TGTGCCAGCAGTGTGACAGGGGGAATCTCCTACGAGCAGTACTTC.

The rearrangement joins TRBV7-9 to TRBJ1-1, with D unresolved. V was pared by 5 bases and J by 0 bases, with 13 bases between. Germline V gene data show CDR1 as SEHNR and CDR2 as FQNEAQ (reference sequence). The CDR3 contains 15 residues. The CDR3 loop reads CASSLLASLNTEAFF. In DNA form, the CDR3 reads TGTGCCAGCAGCCTACTCGCTTCTCTGAACACTGAAGCTTTCTTT. The whole variable domain, remainder taken from reference TRBV7-9 and TRBJ1-1, is DTGVSQNPRHKITKRGQNVTFRCDPISEHNRLYWYRQTLGQGPEFLTYFQNEAQLEKSRLLSDRFSAERPKGSFSTLEIQRTEQGDSAMYLCASSLLASLNTEAFFGQGTRLTVV.

The rearrangement links TRBV7-8 to TRBJ2-1; the match to TRBD2 covers 8 bases. CDR3 length equals 15 residues. With 8 bases clipped from V and 4 bases from J, the junction kept 10 bases outside the gene matches. Germline CDR1 reads SGHVS; CDR2 reads FQNEAQ. The CDR3 DNA is TGTGCCAGCGCCACTCTAGCGGGCCTATACAATGAGCAGTTCTTC. This encodes CASATLAGLYNEQFF.

This sequence joins TRBV19 and TRBJ2-3; D may be TRBD2 (6 bases). Germline V gives CDR1 LNHDA, CDR2 SQIVND (reference sequence). With 1 base removed from V and 1 base from J, the gap between germline ends came to 9 bases. The CDR3 consists of 15 residues. The CDR3 DNA sequence: TGTGCCAGTAGTATAGTAGGAGGGGGCACAGATACGCAGTATTTT. Translating gives CASSIVGGGTDTQYF.

The chain is built from TRBV21-1 and TRBJ2-7; TRBD2, the table's D call, lacks a check against the DNA. TRBV21-1 is a pseudogene segment. The CDR3 has 15 residues. The chain's CDR3 is CASSKLWAGAGGPYF. In nucleotides, the CDR3 is TGTGCCAGCAGCAAATTATGGGCGGGAGCGGGAGGGCCGTACTTC.

The CDR3 region is CSARESETGELFF. The CDR3 region has the DNA TGCAGTGCTAGAGAGTCGGAGACCGGGGAGCTGTTTTTT. The chain employs TRBV20-1 and TRBJ2-2; D remains unclear. The CDR3 extends over 13 amino acids. V dropped 0 bases and J dropped 5 bases, with 7 bases sitting between them. The V gene's germline CDR1 is DFQATT and CDR2 SNEGSKA (reference sequence).

This chain links TRBV27 with TRBJ1-2; a possible D gene is TRBD1 (5 bases). The germline gives CDR1 MNHEY, CDR2 SMNVEV (reference sequence). The V end lost 6 bases, the J end lost 4 bases, and 21 bases lay between the germline ends. The CDR3 runs to 16 residues. Here the CDR3 DNA reads TGTGCCAGCAGACCCAAAAATTTGGCCGGGGCCTATGGCTACACCTTC. As protein: CASRPKNLAGAYGYTF.

This chain connects TRBV11-1 to TRBJ2-3, with D possibly being TRBD1 or TRBD2 (5 bases each). Trimming pared 2 bases from V and 2 bases from J, leaving 11 bases between. Germline CDR1 SGHAT, CDR2 FQDESV (reference sequence). The CDR3 runs to 15 residues. CDR3 sequence (DNA): TGTGCCAGCAGCTTACATGGGGGATCCACAGATACGCAGTATTTT. This encodes CASSLHGGSTDTQYF.

CDR3 amino acids: CASSSQGGTDYTF. CDR3 DNA sequence: TGCGCCAGCAGCTCACAGGGGGGTACGGACTACACCTTC. The chain carries TRBV5-1 and TRBJ1-2, with 8 bases lining up with TRBD1. The CDR3 extends over 13 amino acids. V shed 3 bases, J shed 10 bases, and the junction held 8 bases outside the gene matches. The V gene's germline CDR1 is SGHRS and CDR2 YFSETQ.

The rearrangement joins TRBV11-2 to TRBJ2-1; no clear D gene. The V gene's germline CDR1 is SGHAT and CDR2 FQNNGV. V was shortened by 1 base and J by 11 bases, with 12 bases between the two germline ends. The CDR3 runs to 13 residues. The CDR3 DNA sequence: TGTGCCAGCAGCTTAGTGGTTTCCCTCAAGCAGTTCTTC. Residues: CASSLVVSLKQFF.

This clonotype was counted a few times. The V and J genes are TRBV29-1 and TRBJ2-2; possible D gene TRBD1, 5 bases. The germline V gene encodes CDR1 SQVTM and CDR2 ANQGSEA. The CDR3 consists of 14 residues. The V end lost 1 base, the J end lost 4 bases, and 10 bases lay between the germline ends. CDR3 sequence: CSVEGGISTGELFF. The CDR3, as DNA: TGCAGCGTTGAAGGGGGCATCTCCACCGGGGAGCTGTTTTTT.

This clonotype was seen a few times. The rearrangement links TRBV10-3 to TRBJ1-1, with D hard to call. There are 13 residues in the CDR3. Trimming left V 3 bases short and J 8 bases short, with 13 bases between. Germline V gives CDR1 ENHRY, CDR2 SYGVKD. CDR3 amino acids: CAISERTAAEAFF. As DNA, the CDR3 is TGTGCCATCAGTGAACGGACCGCAGCGGAAGCTTTCTTT.

V usage is TRBV28 and J usage is TRBJ2-1; 7 nucleotides align to TRBD2. Germline CDR1 and CDR2: MDHEN and SYDVKM. The V gene end was trimmed by 5 bases and the J gene end by 9 bases; junction bases not matched to a gene: 10. This CDR3 contains 14 residues. DNA for the CDR3: TGTGCCAGCAGTAGGCTAGCGGCCTGGGGTGAGCAGTTCTTC. Protein product: CASSRLAAWGEQFF.

This clonotype occurred a few times. The J gene is TRBJ2-7, the V gene TRBV29-1; no clear D. Per the germline V gene, CDR1 is SQVTM and CDR2 is ANQGSEA. V was trimmed by 0 bases and J by 3 bases, leaving 6 bases between them. The CDR3 covers 12 residues. The CDR3 is CSVEESGYEQYF. In DNA form, the CDR3 reads TGCAGCGTTGAAGAGTCGGGCTACGAGCAGTACTTC.

This clonotype was observed a few times. J is TRBJ2-7 and V is TRBV5-1; tentatively, D is TRBD1 (6 bases). Deletions cut 4 bases from V and 7 bases from J, with 15 bases between. This CDR3 has 13 amino acids. Germline CDR1 is SGHRS and CDR2 is YFSETQ. The CDR3 region is CASSPGHLLEQYF. Here the CDR3 DNA reads TGCGCCAGCAGCCCGGGACACCTTTTGGAGCAGTACTTC.

This clonotype has just a few counts. The chain employs TRBV10-3 and TRBJ2-7; 11 nucleotides agree with TRBD2. The CDR3 consists of 19 residues. J lost 0 bases, V lost 3 bases, and 13 bases had no gene match. Germline CDR1 ENHRY, CDR2 SYGVKD. CDR3 DNA sequence: TGTGCCATCAGTGACCAACTAGCGGGAGAGGGGGTATTCTCCTACGAGCAGTACTTC. This translates into CAISDQLAGEGVFSYEQYF.

At least ten counts were recorded for this clonotype. V is TRBV5-1 and J is TRBJ2-1, with D perhaps given as TRBD1 or TRBD2 (5 bases each). This CDR3 is 15 amino acids long. CDR1 and CDR2 (germline): SGHRS, YFSETQ. The ends were cut back, 0 bases at V and 4 bases at J, with 11 bases in the middle. CDR3 nucleotides: TGCGCCAGCAGCTTGGGTGGGACCCTATACAATGAGCAGTTCTTC. Its protein product is CASSLGGTLYNEQFF.

The rearrangement links TRBV12-3 or TRBV12-4 to TRBJ1-1; TRBD1 might be the D (5 bases). V was shortened by 2 bases and J by 7 bases, with 14 bases between the two germline ends. There are 14 residues in the CDR3. The CDR3 reads CASSLSGGSFEAFF. CDR3 coding DNA: TGTGCCAGCAGTTTATCCGGGGGTTCCTTTGAAGCTTTCTTT.

The rearrangement uses TRBV3-1 and TRBJ2-7; a weak D match, TRBD2 (5 bases). Trimming pared 2 bases from V and 4 bases from J, leaving 15 bases between. Per the germline V gene, CDR1 is LGHDT and CDR2 is YNNKEL (reference sequence). The length of the CDR3 is 15 residues. The CDR3 here is CASSQSSPQRYEQYF. DNA of the CDR3: TGTGCCAGCAGCCAATCTAGCCCCCAAAGGTACGAGCAGTACTTC.